Listed below are T cell receptor beta chains from one sample, sequenced in a study of T cells in Graves' hyperthyroidism and ophthalmopathy. TCRdb passed the multiplex PCR reads through MiXCR, listing each CDR3 protein once. The sample shows 600,000 to 700,000 distinct CDR3 sequences, under 15% of them seen only once. The sample was blood. All receptors come from a woman in her 40s with Graves' ophthalmopathy. The CDR3 runs from the conserved cysteine through the conserved F or W. A D gene is named only where the DNA matches it firmly. The size entry is marked missing in some rows and otherwise reads once, few, many or a size class.

d_call	v_call	clone_size	cdr3_length	j_call	cdr3_aa	cdr3_nt
.	TRBV19	.	15	TRBJ1-3	CASSIKTASGNTIYF	TGTGCCAGTAGTATAAAGACGGCGTCTGGAAACACCATATATTTT
TRBD2	TRBV27	many	15	TRBJ2-7	CASSSAGAGSYEQYF	TGTGCCAGCAGTTCAGCGGGGGCCGGCTCCTACGAGCAGTACTTC
.	TRBV12-3/TRBV12-4	many	16	TRBJ1-3	CASSLVGPEVGNTIYF	TGTGCCAGCAGTTTAGTGGGGCCTGAGGTGGGAAACACCATATATTTT
TRBD1	TRBV5-8	many	15	TRBJ2-2	CASSRGQELTGELFF	TGTGCCAGCAGCCGGGGACAGGAGCTGACCGGGGAGCTGTTTTTT
TRBD2	TRBV6-1	.	15	TRBJ2-7	CASSTGLAGRYEQYF	TGTGCCAGCAGTACCGGACTAGCGGGAAGGTACGAGCAGTACTTC
.	TRBV20-1	.	14	TRBJ1-2	CSARWRAANYGYTF	TGCAGTGCTAGGTGGCGAGCAGCTAACTATGGCTACACCTTC
.	TRBV7-9	many	14	TRBJ2-5	CASSYPTQGGAQYF	TGTGCCAGCAGCTACCCCACGCAGGGGGGGGCCCAGTACTTC
TRBD1	TRBV7-2	many	14	TRBJ2-7	CASSSDRGDYEQYF	TGTGCCAGCAGCTCTGACAGGGGTGACTACGAGCAGTACTTC
TRBD2	TRBV5-6	many	15	TRBJ2-5	CASSMGLTYQETQYF	TGTGCCAGCAGTATGGGACTAACGTACCAAGAGACCCAGTACTTC
.	TRBV29-1	many	13	TRBJ1-2	CSVSDQVNYGYTF	TGCAGCGTGTCCGATCAGGTTAACTATGGCTACACCTTC
.	TRBV9	.	16	TRBJ2-5	CASSVVGGKGRETQYF	TGTGCCAGCAGCGTAGTAGGCGGGAAAGGACGGGAGACCCAGTACTTC
.	TRBV19	.	13	TRBJ2-7	CASSMVDSYEQYF	TGTGCCAGTAGTATGGTGGATTCCTACGAGCAGTACTTC
.	TRBV5-1	many	14	TRBJ2-7	CASTSQGGGYEQYF	TGCGCCAGCACCTCACAGGGGGGGGGATACGAGCAGTACTTC
TRBD1	TRBV28	many	14	TRBJ2-7	CASSDGQAAREQYF	TGTGCCAGCAGTGACGGACAGGCTGCAAGAGAGCAGTACTTC
.	TRBV6-1	many	13	TRBJ1-2	CASSEGGSYGYTF	TGTGCCAGCAGTGAAGGGGGTAGCTATGGCTACACCTTC
.	TRBV12-3/TRBV12-4	many	13	TRBJ2-5	CASSLLQQETQYF	TGTGCCAGCAGCTTACTCCAGCAAGAGACCCAGTACTTC
.	TRBV30	few	16	TRBJ1-3	CAWSVKGRISGNTIYF	TGTGCCTGGAGTGTTAAGGGCCGAATCTCTGGAAACACCATATATTTT
TRBD1	TRBV13	many	16	TRBJ1-1	CASSLTGARLGTEAFF	TGTGCCAGCAGCTTAACAGGGGCACGACTGGGCACTGAAGCTTTCTTT
.	TRBV27	many	16	TRBJ2-7	CASSLIGSGGDHEQYF	TGTGCCAGCAGTTTAATCGGAAGCGGCGGTGATCACGAGCAGTACTTC
TRBD2	TRBV3-1	few	15	TRBJ2-7	CASSHGAGSGSMQYF	TGTGCCAGCAGCCACGGGGCTGGCAGCGGGAGTATGCAGTACTTC
.	TRBV3-1	few	15	TRBJ1-2	CASSQVGGANYGYTF	TGTGCCAGCAGCCAAGTAGGGGGAGCTAACTATGGCTACACCTTC
TRBD1	TRBV4-1	.	17	TRBJ1-1	CASSQDSWDRGNTEAFF	TGCGCCAGCAGCCAAGATAGCTGGGACAGGGGGAACACTGAAGCTTTCTTT
.	TRBV11-3	many	13	TRBJ2-7	CASTLERTYEQYF	TGTGCCAGCACCCTAGAGCGGACCTACGAGCAGTACTTC
.	TRBV12-3/TRBV12-4	.	13	TRBJ2-7	CASSYHTRVEQYF	TGTGCCAGCAGTTATCATACGAGAGTCGAGCAGTACTTC
TRBD2	TRBV10-3	.	17	TRBJ2-7	CAISDSAAGGSTYEQYF	TGTGCCATCAGTGATTCGGCAGCGGGAGGCTCTACCTACGAGCAGTACTTC
.	TRBV28	many	16	TRBJ1-2	CASSPPRASPNYGYTF	TGTGCCAGCAGCCCGCCTCGGGCCTCCCCTAACTATGGCTACACCTTC
TRBD2	TRBV19	.	16	TRBJ2-7	CASSSKTSGRYYEQYF	TGTGCCAGTAGTTCAAAGACTAGCGGGAGGTACTACGAGCAGTACTTC